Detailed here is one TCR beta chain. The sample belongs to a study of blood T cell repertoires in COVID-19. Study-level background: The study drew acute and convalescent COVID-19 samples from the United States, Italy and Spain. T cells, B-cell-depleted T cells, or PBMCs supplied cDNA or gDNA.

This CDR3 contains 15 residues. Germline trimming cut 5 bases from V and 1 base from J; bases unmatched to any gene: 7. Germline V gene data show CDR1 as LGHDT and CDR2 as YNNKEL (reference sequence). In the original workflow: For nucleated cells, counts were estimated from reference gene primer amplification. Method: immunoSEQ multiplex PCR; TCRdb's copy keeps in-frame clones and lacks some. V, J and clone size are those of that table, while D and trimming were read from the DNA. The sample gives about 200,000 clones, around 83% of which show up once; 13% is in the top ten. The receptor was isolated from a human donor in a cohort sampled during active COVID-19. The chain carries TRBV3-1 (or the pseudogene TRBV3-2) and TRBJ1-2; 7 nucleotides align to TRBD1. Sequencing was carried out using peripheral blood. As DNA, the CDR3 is TGTGCCAGCAGCGCGAGATGGGACAGTAACTATGGCTACACCTTC. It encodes CASSARWDSNYGYTF.